These 18 T cell receptor beta chains came from one sample sequenced in a study of breast tumors, draining lymph nodes, adjacent tissues. TCRdb reprocessed the multiplex PCR reads via MiXCR and lists one record per CDR3 protein. The sample lists approximately 140,000 distinct CDR3 sequences; about 31% were seen once. Samples came from axillary lymph nodes draining the breast cancer. The sample was axillary lymph node tissue. The receptors were sampled from a female donor with breast cancer. Some clones in this sample may be carry-over from other donors' samples.

The sample holds a few counts of this clonotype. A much larger clone lies one base from this, so it may be a read error. This sequence joins TRBV6-5 and TRBJ1-4; 7 nucleotides match TRBD1. This CDR3 region has 16 residues. V trimming: 5 bases; J trimming: 2 bases; junction bases outside the gene matches: 8. Per germline, CDR1 MNHEY and CDR2 SVGAGI. The CDR3 spells CASSHDRAVTNEKLFF. As DNA, the CDR3 is TGTGCCAGCAGTCACGACAGGGCCGTTACTAATGAAAAACTGTTTTTT.

In its sample, this clonotype was seen many times. V gene TRBV20-1 combines with J gene TRBJ2-3; 10 positions match TRBD2. The CDR3 has 14 residues. Per germline, CDR1 DFQATT and CDR2 SNEGSKA (reference sequence). V dropped 3 bases and J dropped 5; count of bases not matched to a gene: 5. The CDR3 protein is CSARRAGGLDTQYF. CDR3 bases: TGCAGTGCTAGGAGAGCGGGGGGGCTAGATACGCAGTATTTT.

This clonotype was observed at least ten times. This sequence joins TRBV5-5 and TRBJ1-6; 7 bases match TRBD1. Germline V lookup: CDR1 SGHKS, CDR2 YYEKEE (reference sequence). CDR3 length: 15 amino acids. The trim removed 4 bases at V and 6 bases at J, leaving 7 bases unmatched. The CDR3, as DNA: TGTGCCAGCAGCGCAGAAGACAGGGCTAATTCACCCCTCCACTTT. Encoded protein: CASSAEDRANSPLHF.

This clonotype was recorded many times. The chain couples TRBV9 to TRBJ1-2, with TRBD1 matching 10 bases. The junction had 1 base not matched to a gene; V was cut back by 2 bases and J by 3 bases. The CDR3 totals 14 residues. Germline assignment: CDR1 SGDLS and CDR2 YYNGEE. The CDR3 protein is CASSVGQGDYGYTF. DNA for the CDR3: TGTGCCAGCAGCGTTGGACAGGGGGACTATGGCTACACCTTC.

This clonotype was recorded many times. The chain links TRBV7-2 to TRBJ2-5; TRBD1 might be the D (6 bases). This CDR3 has 13 amino acids. Trimming removed 3 bases from V and 2 bases from J, with 7 bases in between. CDR1 is SGHTA, CDR2 FQGNSA, per germline. The CDR3 here is CASSFGQQETQYF. Written as DNA, the CDR3 is TGTGCCAGCAGCTTTGGACAGCAAGAGACCCAGTACTTC.

Of note for this clonotype: Given the absence of the conserved phenylalanine or tryptophan at the CDR3 end, a read error is likely. The DNA is left out, because the CDR3 cannot be placed on it with certainty; the CDR3 is given as TCRdb lists it. This chain joins TRBV12-3 or TRBV12-4 and TRBJ2-3; the table's D call TRBD1 went unverified against the DNA. The CDR3 is 12 amino acids long, termini counted. CDR3 residues: CASSPGQGARFY.

Remarks on this clonotype: This sequence may be a read error, since a much larger clone differs from it by one base. The chain employs TRBV19 and TRBJ1-1, with D tentatively TRBD1 (6 bases). The CDR3 spans 15 residues. Germline CDR1 and CDR2: LNHDA and SQIVND (reference sequence). The DNA of the CDR3 is TGTGCCGGTAGTATAGATCCAGGGGTAAACACTGAAGCTTTCTTT. Its protein product is CAGSIDPGVNTEAFF.

This clonotype turned up a few times. This chain connects TRBV6-1 to TRBJ1-5, with 10 bases matching TRBD1. The CDR3 consists of 16 residues. Per germline, CDR1 MNHNS and CDR2 SASEGT. The V gene end was trimmed by 6 bases and the J gene end by 8 bases; junction bases not matched to a gene: 13. The CDR3 region has the DNA TGTGCCAGCAGGCACACACGACAGGGGGCATTCGAGCCCCAGCATTTT. Its protein is CASRHTRQGAFEPQHF.

Concerning this clonotype itself: An end of the junction does not agree with germline; a read error may underlie this. The CDR3 region is CVSRAGIDYEQYF. The DNA of the CDR3 is TGTGTCAGCAGGGCCGGGATAGACTACGAGCAGTACTTC. The V call is TRBV2, the J call TRBJ2-7, with D perhaps TRBD1 or TRBD2 (5 bases each). The germline V gene has CDR1 SNHLY and CDR2 FYNNEI. The CDR3 contains 13 residues.

This sequence joins TRBV9 and TRBJ1-4, with TRBD1 identical over 10 bases. CDR1 and CDR2 (germline): SGDLS, YYNGEE. With V trimmed by 0 bases and J by 5 bases, 4 bases remained unmatched. This CDR3 spans 16 amino acids. The CDR3 spells CASSVAGTGENEKLFF. CDR3 nucleotide sequence: TGTGCCAGCAGCGTAGCGGGGACAGGGGAAAATGAAAAACTGTTTTTT.

This clonotype was picked up many times. The genes are TRBV11-2 and TRBJ2-5, with 9 nucleotides matching TRBD1. V shed 4 bases, J shed 5 bases, and the junction held 2 bases outside the gene matches. Germline CDR1 SGHAT, CDR2 FQNNGV. There are 13 residues in the CDR3. The CDR3 sequence is CASSWDRVETQYF. DNA for the CDR3: TGTGCCAGCAGCTGGGACAGGGTCGAGACCCAGTACTTC.

The chain couples TRBV11-2 to TRBJ2-1; D is uncertain. The CDR3 is made up of 14 amino acids. CDR1 is SGHAT and CDR2 is FQNNGV in the germline V gene. The V gene lost 0 bases and the J gene lost 6 bases, with 9 bases spanning the gap. The CDR3 loop reads CASSLDGQSNEQFF. CDR3 sequence (DNA): TGTGCCAGCAGCTTAGATGGGCAGTCCAATGAGCAGTTCTTC.

The chain combines TRBV7-9 with TRBJ2-7; 12 nucleotides line up with TRBD2. J lost 3 bases, V lost 8 bases, and 5 bases had no gene match. Looked up from germline, CDR1 is SEHNR and CDR2 is FQNEAQ (reference sequence). The CDR3 covers 14 residues. The CDR3, as DNA: TGTGCCAGCGGCGAGGGACTAGCGGGCTACGAGCAGTACTTC. Its translation: CASGEGLAGYEQYF.

This clonotype was detected ten times or more. The J gene is TRBJ1-5, the V gene TRBV6-6; 8 bases map to TRBD1. The CDR3 runs 15 residues. Germline values: CDR1 MNHNY, CDR2 SVGAGI (reference sequence). J lost 2 bases, V lost 6 bases, and 6 bases had no gene match. The CDR3 here is CASRDGQGGNQPQHF. The CDR3, as DNA: TGTGCCAGCAGGGATGGACAGGGAGGCAATCAGCCCCAGCATTTT.

This clonotype was found many times. The chain combines TRBV28 with TRBJ2-7; 7 bases match TRBD1. The CDR3 spans 15 residues. Germline values: CDR1 MDHEN, CDR2 SYDVKM. V lost 2 bases and J lost 7; bases outside the gene matches: 11. CDR3 bases: TGTGCCAGCAGTTTAGAGGGGACAGCAGAACGAGAGCAGTACTTC. It codes for CASSLEGTAEREQYF.

This clonotype was seen only a few times. A much larger clone differs by one base, so this may be a read error. The rearrangement uses TRBV7-9 and TRBJ1-2; the D is unclear. This CDR3 has 15 residues. Germline V gene sequence: CDR1 SEHNR, CDR2 FQNEAQ (reference sequence). The CDR3 region is CASSLSKGGLYGYPF. Written as DNA, the CDR3 is TGTGCCAGCAGCTTATCGAAGGGAGGGCTGTATGGCTACCCCTTC. Full variable domain (outside the CDR3, taken from reference TRBV7-9 and TRBJ1-2): DTGVSQNPRHKITKRGQNVTFRCDPISEHNRLYWYRQTLGQGPEFLTYFQNEAQLEKSRLLSDRFSAERPKGSFSTLEIQRTEQGDSAMYLCASSLSKGGLYGYPFGSGTRLTVV.

A note on this clonotype: A read error may be the cause here, since a much bigger clone is one base away. The chain joins TRBV12-3 or TRBV12-4 to TRBJ1-5, with 7 bases fitting TRBD1. V was pared by 3 bases and J by 5 bases, with 7 bases of the junction left unmatched. This CDR3 contains 15 residues. The CDR3 protein is CASSFADREDQPQHF. The CDR3 DNA is TGTGCCAGCAGTTTCGCAGACAGGGAAGATCAGCCCCAGCATTTT.

This clonotype was seen at least ten times. The rearrangement joins TRBV29-1 to TRBJ1-2; a possible D gene is TRBD1 (5 bases). V shed 3 bases and J shed 4 bases, with 21 bases lying between them. The CDR3 runs 16 residues. Looked up from germline, CDR1 is SQVTM and CDR2 is ANQGSEA. In DNA, the CDR3 is TGCAGCGTTGAGGGATCCGGGGCCGGACGGATCTATGGCTACACCTTC. Residues: CSVEGSGAGRIYGYTF.